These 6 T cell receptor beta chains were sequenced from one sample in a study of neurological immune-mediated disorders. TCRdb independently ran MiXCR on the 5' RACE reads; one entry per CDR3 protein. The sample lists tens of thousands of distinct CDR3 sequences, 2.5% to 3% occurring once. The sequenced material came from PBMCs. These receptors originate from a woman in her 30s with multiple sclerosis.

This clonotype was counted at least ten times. The DNA for the CDR3 is TGTGCCACCAGCCCCCACCTCCATTCTGAATACGAGCAGTACTTC. It encodes CATSPHLHSEYEQYF. The chain links TRBV15 to TRBJ2-7; D unclear. The CDR3 is made up of 15 amino acids. The germline V gene encodes CDR1 LNHNV and CDR2 YYDKDF (reference sequence). V lost 5 bases to trimming and J lost 4 bases, with 18 bases between them.

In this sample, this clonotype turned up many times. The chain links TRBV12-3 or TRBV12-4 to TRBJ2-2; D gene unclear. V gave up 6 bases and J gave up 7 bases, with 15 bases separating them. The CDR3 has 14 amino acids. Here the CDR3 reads CASSPPGVGGELFF. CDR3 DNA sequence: TGTGCCAGCAGCCCACCGGGTGTCGGCGGGGAGCTGTTTTTT.

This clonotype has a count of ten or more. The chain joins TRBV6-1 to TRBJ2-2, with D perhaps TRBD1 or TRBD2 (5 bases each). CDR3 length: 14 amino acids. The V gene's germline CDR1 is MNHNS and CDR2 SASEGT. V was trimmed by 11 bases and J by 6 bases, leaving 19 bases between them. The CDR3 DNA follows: TGTGCCGGGGGTTATGTAGTCTCGGCCGGGGAGCTGTTTTTT. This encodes CAGGYVVSAGELFF.

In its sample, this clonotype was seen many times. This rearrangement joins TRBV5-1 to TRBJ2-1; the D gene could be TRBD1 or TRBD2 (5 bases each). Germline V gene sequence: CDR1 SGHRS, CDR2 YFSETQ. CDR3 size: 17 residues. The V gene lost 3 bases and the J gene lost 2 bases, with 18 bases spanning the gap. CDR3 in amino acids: CASSSGTTSRAYNEQFF. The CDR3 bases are TGCGCCAGCAGCTCTGGGACCACTTCTAGGGCCTACAATGAGCAGTTCTTC.

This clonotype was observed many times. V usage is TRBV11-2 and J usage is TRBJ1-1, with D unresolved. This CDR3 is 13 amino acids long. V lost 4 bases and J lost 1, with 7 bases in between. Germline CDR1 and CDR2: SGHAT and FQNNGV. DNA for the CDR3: TGTGCCAGCAGCTCCTTTAGGAACACTGAAGCTTTCTTT. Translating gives CASSSFRNTEAFF.

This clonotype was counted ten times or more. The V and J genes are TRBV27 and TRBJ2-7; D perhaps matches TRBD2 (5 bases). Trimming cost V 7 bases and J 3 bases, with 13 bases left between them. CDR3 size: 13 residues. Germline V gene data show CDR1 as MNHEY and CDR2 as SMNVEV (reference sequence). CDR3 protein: CASTWREGYEQYF. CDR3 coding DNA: TGTGCCAGCACCTGGCGAGAGGGCTACGAGCAGTACTTC.